The clone carrying this T cell receptor beta chain was observed once. The data belong to a study of blood T cell repertoires in COVID-19. Study-wide background: The United States, Italy and Spain supplied acute and convalescent COVID-19 samples. Nucleic acid was either cDNA or gDNA, and it came from T cells, B-cell-depleted T cells, or PBMCs.

V dropped 4 bases and J dropped 5 bases, with 15 bases sitting between them. The germline V gene has CDR1 SGDLS and CDR2 YYNGEE. The CDR3 length is 15 residues. In the original processing: Reference gene primers were amplified, and this amplification served to estimate nucleated cell counts. The protocol was immunoSEQ multiplex PCR, while the TCRdb copy is restricted to in-frame clones and leaves out a portion. The V and J calls and clone size were taken over from that table, and D and trimming were inferred from the DNA. The data show about 260,000 clones, about 80% seen once. This rearrangement joins TRBV9 to TRBJ1-4, with D perhaps TRBD1 (6 bases). The sequenced sample consisted of peripheral blood. The TCR was taken from a woman aged 45-65 years who had recovered from COVID-19. The CDR3 reads CASSPQGQGNEKLFF. The CDR3 nucleotides are TGTGCCAGCAGCCCCCAAGGTCAGGGGAATGAAAAACTGTTTTTT.